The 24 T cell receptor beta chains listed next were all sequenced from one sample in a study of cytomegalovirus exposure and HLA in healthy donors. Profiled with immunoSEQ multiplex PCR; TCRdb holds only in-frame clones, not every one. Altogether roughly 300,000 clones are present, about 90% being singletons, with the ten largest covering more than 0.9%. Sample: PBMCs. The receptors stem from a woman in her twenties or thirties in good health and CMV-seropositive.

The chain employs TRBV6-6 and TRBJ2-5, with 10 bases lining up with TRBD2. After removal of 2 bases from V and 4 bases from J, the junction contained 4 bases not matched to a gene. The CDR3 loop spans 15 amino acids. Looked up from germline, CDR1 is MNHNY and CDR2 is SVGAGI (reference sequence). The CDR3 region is CASSYTSGVGETQYF. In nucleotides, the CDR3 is TGTGCCAGCAGTTACACTAGCGGGGTTGGAGAGACCCAGTACTTC.

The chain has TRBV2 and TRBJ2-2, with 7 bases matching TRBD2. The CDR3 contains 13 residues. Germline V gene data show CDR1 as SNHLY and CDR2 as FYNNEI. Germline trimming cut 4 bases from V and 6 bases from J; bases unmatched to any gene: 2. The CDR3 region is CASSGEGSGELFF. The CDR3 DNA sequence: TGTGCCAGCAGTGGGGAGGGATCCGGGGAGCTGTTTTTT.

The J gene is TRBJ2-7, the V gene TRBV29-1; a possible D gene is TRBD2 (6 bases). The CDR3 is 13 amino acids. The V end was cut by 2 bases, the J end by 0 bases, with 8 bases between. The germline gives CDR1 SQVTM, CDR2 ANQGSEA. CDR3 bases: TGCAGCGTTGAACGGGGGAGCTCCTACGAGCAGTACTTC. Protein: CSVERGSSYEQYF.

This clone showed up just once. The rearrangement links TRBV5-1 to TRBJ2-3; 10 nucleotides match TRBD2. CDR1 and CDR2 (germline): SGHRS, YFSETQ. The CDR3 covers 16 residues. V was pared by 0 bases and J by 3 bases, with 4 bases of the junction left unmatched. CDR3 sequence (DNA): TGCGCCAGCAGCTTGGAGGCTAGCGGGGGTACAGATACGCAGTATTTT. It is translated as CASSLEASGGTDTQYF.

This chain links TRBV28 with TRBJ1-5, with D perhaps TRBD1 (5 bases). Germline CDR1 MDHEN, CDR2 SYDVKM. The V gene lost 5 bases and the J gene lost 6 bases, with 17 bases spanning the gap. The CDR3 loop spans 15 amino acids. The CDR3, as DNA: TGTGCCAGCAGTCTCAGGGTCTCTTCGGGTCAGCCCCAGCATTTT. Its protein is CASSLRVSSGQPQHF.

The CDR3 reads CASSTPWPYEQYF. Written as DNA, the CDR3 is TGTGCCAGTAGTACTCCGTGGCCCTACGAGCAGTACTTC. The J gene is TRBJ2-7, the V gene TRBV19, with D unclear. The germline V gene encodes CDR1 LNHDA and CDR2 SQIVND (reference sequence). V dropped 4 bases and J dropped 2 bases, with 9 bases sitting between them. This CDR3 is 13 amino acids long. Filled out from reference TRBV19 and TRBJ2-7, the complete variable domain reads DGGITQSPKYLFRKEGQNVTLSCEQNLNHDAMYWYRQDPGQGLRLIYYSQIVNDFQKGDIAEGYSVSREKKESFPLTVTSAQKNPTAFYLCASSTPWPYEQYFGPGTRLTVT.

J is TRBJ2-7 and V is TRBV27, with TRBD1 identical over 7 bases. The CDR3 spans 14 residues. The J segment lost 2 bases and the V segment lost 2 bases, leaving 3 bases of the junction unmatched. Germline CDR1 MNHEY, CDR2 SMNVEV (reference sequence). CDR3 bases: TGTGCCAGCAGTTTAGGGACAGATCCCTACGAGCAGTACTTC. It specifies CASSLGTDPYEQYF.

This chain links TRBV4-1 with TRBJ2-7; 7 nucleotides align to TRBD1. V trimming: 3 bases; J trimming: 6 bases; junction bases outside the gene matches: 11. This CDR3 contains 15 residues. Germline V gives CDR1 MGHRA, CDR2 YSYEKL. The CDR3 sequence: CASSQRDSPASEQYF. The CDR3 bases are TGCGCCAGCAGCCAGAGGGACAGCCCGGCATCCGAGCAGTACTTC.

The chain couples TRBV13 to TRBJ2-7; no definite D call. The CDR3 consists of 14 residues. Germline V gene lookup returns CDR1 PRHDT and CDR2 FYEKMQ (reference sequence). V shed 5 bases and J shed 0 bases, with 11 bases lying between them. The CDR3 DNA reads TGTGCCAGCAGCCCCGGACGGAGCTCCTACGAGCAGTACTTC. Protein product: CASSPGRSSYEQYF. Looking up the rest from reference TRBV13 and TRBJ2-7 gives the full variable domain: AAGVIQSPRHLIKEKRETATLKCYPIPRHDTVYWYQQGPGQDPQFLISFYEKMQSDKGSIPDRFSAQQFSDYHSELNMSSLELGDSALYFCASSPGRSSYEQYFGPGTRLTVT.

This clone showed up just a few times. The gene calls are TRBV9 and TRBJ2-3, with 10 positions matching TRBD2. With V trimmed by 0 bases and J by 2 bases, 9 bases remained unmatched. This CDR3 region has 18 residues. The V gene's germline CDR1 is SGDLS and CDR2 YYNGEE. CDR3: CASSVASSSGGPTDTQYF. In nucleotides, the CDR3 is TGTGCCAGCAGCGTAGCTAGTTCTAGCGGGGGCCCCACAGATACGCAGTATTTT.

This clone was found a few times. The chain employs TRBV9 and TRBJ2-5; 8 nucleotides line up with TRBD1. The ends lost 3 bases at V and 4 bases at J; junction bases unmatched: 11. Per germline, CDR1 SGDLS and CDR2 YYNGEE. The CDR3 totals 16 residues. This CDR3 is CASSDEDRGDTETQYF. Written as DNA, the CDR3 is TGTGCCAGCAGCGACGAAGACAGGGGCGACACAGAGACCCAGTACTTC.

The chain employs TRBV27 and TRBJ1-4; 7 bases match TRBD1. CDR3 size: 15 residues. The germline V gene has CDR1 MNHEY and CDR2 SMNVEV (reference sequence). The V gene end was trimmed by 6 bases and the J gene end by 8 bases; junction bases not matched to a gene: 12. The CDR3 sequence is CASSPIQGTWEKLFF. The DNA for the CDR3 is TGTGCCAGCAGCCCTATACAGGGGACTTGGGAAAAACTGTTTTTT.

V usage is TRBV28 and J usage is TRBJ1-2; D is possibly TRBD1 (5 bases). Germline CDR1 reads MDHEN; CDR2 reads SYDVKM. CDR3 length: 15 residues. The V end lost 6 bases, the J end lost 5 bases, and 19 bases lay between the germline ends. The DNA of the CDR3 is TGTGCCAGCAGAACCGGGCAGGGAGGCTCTTATGGCTACACCTTC. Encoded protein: CASRTGQGGSYGYTF.

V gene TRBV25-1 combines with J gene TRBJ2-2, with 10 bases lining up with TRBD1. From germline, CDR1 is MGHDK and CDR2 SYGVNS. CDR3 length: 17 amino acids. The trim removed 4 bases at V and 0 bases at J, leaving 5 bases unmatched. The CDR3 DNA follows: TGTGCCAGCAGTGTCTCGACAGGGGGCGCGAACACCGGGGAGCTGTTTTTT. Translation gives CASSVSTGGANTGELFF.

CDR3 protein: CASSSTAKNTGELFF. The CDR3 nucleotides are TGTGCCAGCAGCTCCACGGCGAAGAACACCGGGGAGCTGTTTTTT. V usage is TRBV7-9 and J usage is TRBJ2-2, with unresolved D. The CDR3 spans 15 residues. Germline V gene data show CDR1 as SEHNR and CDR2 as FQNEAQ (reference sequence). Trimming removed 4 bases at V and 1 base at J, with 10 bases between.

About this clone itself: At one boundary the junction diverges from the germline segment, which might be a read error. The CDR3 DNA reads TGTGCCAGCAGGGAAGGGTCTAGCCCTGGGGCCAACGTCCTGACTTTC. Protein sequence: CASREGSSPGANVLTF. The chain combines TRBV2 with TRBJ2-6; tentatively, D is TRBD2 (5 bases). This CDR3 comprises 16 residues. Germline lookup yields CDR1 SNHLY and CDR2 FYNNEI.

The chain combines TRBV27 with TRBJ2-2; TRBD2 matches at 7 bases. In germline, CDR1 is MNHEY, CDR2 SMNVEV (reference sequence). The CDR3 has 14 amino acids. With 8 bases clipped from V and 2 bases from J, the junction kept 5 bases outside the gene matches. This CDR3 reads CASQGAGNTGELFF. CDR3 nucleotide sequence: TGTGCCAGCCAGGGAGCGGGAAACACCGGGGAGCTGTTTTTT.

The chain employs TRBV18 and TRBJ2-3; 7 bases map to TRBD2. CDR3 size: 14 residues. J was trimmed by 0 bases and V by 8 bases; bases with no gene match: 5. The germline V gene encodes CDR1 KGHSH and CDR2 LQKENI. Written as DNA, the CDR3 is TGTGCCAGCCGAGCGGGGATTAGCACAGATACGCAGTATTTT. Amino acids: CASRAGISTDTQYF. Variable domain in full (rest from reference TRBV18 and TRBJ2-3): NAGVMQNPRHLVRRRGQEARLRCSPMKGHSHVYWYRQLPEEGLKFMVYLQKENIIDESGMPKERFSAEFPKEGPSILRIQQVVRGDSAAYFCASRAGISTDTQYFGPGTRLTVL.

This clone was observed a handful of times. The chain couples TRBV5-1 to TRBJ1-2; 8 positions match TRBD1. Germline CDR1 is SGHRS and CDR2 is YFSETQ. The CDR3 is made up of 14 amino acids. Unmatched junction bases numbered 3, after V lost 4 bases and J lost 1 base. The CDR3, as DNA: TGCGCCAGCAGCACGGGACAGGTTAACTATGGCTACACCTTC. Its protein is CASSTGQVNYGYTF.

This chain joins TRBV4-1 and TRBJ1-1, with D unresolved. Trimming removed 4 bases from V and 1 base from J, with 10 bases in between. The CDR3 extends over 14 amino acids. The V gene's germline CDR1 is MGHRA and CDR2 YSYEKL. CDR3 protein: CASSLFDPNTEAFF. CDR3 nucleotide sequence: TGCGCCAGCAGCCTATTCGACCCGAACACTGAAGCTTTCTTT.

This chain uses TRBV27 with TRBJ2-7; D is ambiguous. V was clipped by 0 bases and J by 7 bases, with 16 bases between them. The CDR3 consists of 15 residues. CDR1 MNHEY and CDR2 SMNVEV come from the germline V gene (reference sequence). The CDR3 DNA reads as TGTGCCAGCAGTTTATCTGGCGCCTACGTTGAGGAGCAGTACTTC. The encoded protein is CASSLSGAYVEEQYF.

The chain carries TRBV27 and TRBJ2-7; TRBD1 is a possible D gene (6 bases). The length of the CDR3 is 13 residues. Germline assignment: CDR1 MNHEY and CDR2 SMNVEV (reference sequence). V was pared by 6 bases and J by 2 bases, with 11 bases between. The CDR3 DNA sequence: TGTGCCAGCAGCCCACGGACAGCCTACGAGCAGTACTTC. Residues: CASSPRTAYEQYF.

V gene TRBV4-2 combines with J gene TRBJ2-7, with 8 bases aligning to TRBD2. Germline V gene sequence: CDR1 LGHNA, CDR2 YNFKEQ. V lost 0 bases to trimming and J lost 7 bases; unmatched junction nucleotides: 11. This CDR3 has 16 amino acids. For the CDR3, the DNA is TGTGCCAGCAGCCAAGAAACGGGACTAGTCCGGGGGGAGCAGTACTTC. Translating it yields CASSQETGLVRGEQYF.

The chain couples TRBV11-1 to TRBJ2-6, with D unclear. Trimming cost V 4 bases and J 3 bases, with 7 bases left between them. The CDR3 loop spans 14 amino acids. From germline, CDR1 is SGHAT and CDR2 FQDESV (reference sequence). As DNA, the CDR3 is TGTGCCAGCAGCTCCCAATATGGGGCCAACGTCCTGACTTTC. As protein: CASSSQYGANVLTF.